Listed here is a single T cell receptor (beta chain). This sample is drawn from a study of control samples from healthy donors and cancer patients. The table came from immunoSEQ multiplex PCR; TCRdb's copy has only in-frame clones and leaves some out. The sample records 160,000 or so clones, 94% being singletons. The CDR3 covers 15 residues. Per germline, CDR1 MNHEY and CDR2 SMNVEV (reference sequence). V trimming: 5 bases; J trimming: 8 bases; junction bases outside the gene matches: 13. This clonotype originated in a woman aged 40-49 years in good health. The sequenced material came from blood. The chain combines TRBV27 with TRBJ1-2; 8 nucleotides line up with TRBD1. DNA of the CDR3: TGTGCCAGCAGTAGTTGGGACAGGATGGAGCGAGGCTACACCTTC. The encoded protein is CASSSWDRMERGYTF.